A single sample is the source of the 13 T cell receptor beta chains below, sequenced in a study of T-cell memory formation after mild COVID-19. TCRdb re-called the 5' RACE reads through MiXCR, storing one row per CDR3 protein. This table has hundreds of thousands of distinct CDR3 sequences, 16% appearing once. Source material: PBMCs or a T cell subset sorted from them (not recorded which). These receptors were taken from a man between 18 and 29 years old who had mild COVID-19 (a few samples of this study predate the infection). Cell type and time point are not known.

V is TRBV20-1 and J is TRBJ1-2; the D gene is possibly TRBD1 (5 bases). CDR1 is DFQATT and CDR2 is SNEGSKA in the germline V gene (reference sequence). CDR3 length: 15 residues. Trimming took 6 bases from V and 0 from J, leaving 17 bases between them. CDR3 nucleotides: TGCAGTGCCCTGGGGGGAGAGCCTGCTAACTATGGCTACACCTTC. The encoded protein is CSALGGEPANYGYTF.

This clonotype turned up a few times. The V and J genes are TRBV2 and TRBJ2-2; D is unclear. The CDR3 extends over 15 amino acids. V lost 5 bases to trimming and J lost 2 bases, with 12 bases between them. CDR1 SNHLY and CDR2 FYNNEI come from the germline V gene. The CDR3 loop reads CASSKIDGNTGELFF. Here the CDR3 DNA reads TGTGCCAGCAGTAAAATTGACGGTAACACCGGGGAGCTGTTTTTT.

The CDR3 reads CAIRREGSNQPQHF. As DNA, the CDR3 is TGTGCCATCAGACGGGAAGGCAGCAATCAGCCCCAGCATTTT. The gene calls are TRBV10-3 and TRBJ1-5; no definite D call. The CDR3 is made up of 14 amino acids. Trimming shortened V by 6 bases and J by 1 base, and 10 bases separated the two germline ends. Looked up from germline, CDR1 is ENHRY and CDR2 is SYGVKD.

The chain employs TRBV6-4 and TRBJ1-2; D call uncertain. The ends were cut back, 4 bases at V and 2 bases at J, with 11 bases in the middle. The CDR3 consists of 14 residues. The V gene's germline CDR1 is MRHNA and CDR2 SNTAGT. DNA for the CDR3: TGTGCCAGCAGTGTTCTGGGAGACAACTATGGCTACACCTTC. Translation gives CASSVLGDNYGYTF.

This clonotype was seen a few times. The chain uses TRBV7-2 and TRBJ2-3, with D uncertain. Germline V gene sequence: CDR1 SGHTA, CDR2 FQGNSA. This CDR3 region has 14 residues. Trimming pared 7 bases from V and 4 bases from J, leaving 15 bases between. CDR3 coding DNA: TGTGCCAGCAAACGATTGGCGACTGCAGATACGCAGTATTTT. The encoded protein is CASKRLATADTQYF.

V usage is TRBV9 and J usage is TRBJ2-2; 8 bases fit TRBD2. The CDR3 is 15 residues long. Germline V gene data show CDR1 as SGDLS and CDR2 as YYNGEE. After removal of 2 bases from V and 4 bases from J, the junction contained 4 bases not matched to a gene. The CDR3 DNA sequence: TGTGCCAGCAGCGTCAATAGCGGGGCCACCGGGGAGCTGTTTTTT. Encoded protein: CASSVNSGATGELFF. The entire variable domain, with the rest obtained from reference TRBV9 and TRBJ2-2, is as follows: DSGVTQTPKHLITATGQRVTLRCSPRSGDLSVYWYQQSLDQGLQFLIQYYNGEERAKGNILERFSAQQFPDLHSELNLSSLELGDSALYFCASSVNSGATGELFFGEGSRLTVL.

The chain joins TRBV18 to TRBJ1-6; 8 bases are a match to TRBD1. In germline, CDR1 is KGHSH, CDR2 LQKENI. The CDR3 contains 15 residues. V was pared by 3 bases and J by 10 bases, with 8 bases of the junction left unmatched. The DNA for the CDR3 is TGTGCCAGCTCACCGACAGGGGTGGAAGGATCACCCCTCCACTTT. Amino acid sequence: CASSPTGVEGSPLHF.

Ten or more counts support this clonotype. An end of the junction differs from the germline gene, which may be a read error. The V and J genes are TRBV15 and TRBJ2-5; no clear D. From germline, CDR1 is LNHNV and CDR2 YYDKDF (reference sequence). This CDR3 contains 15 residues. This chain's CDR3 is CATSRDKRQAPFLNF. CDR3 nucleotides: TGTGCCACCAGCAGAGATAAGAGGCAGGCCCCATTTCTGAACTTC. Together with reference TRBV15 and TRBJ2-5, the CDR3 gives the full variable domain: DAMVIQNPRYQVTQFGKPVTLSCSQTLNHNVMYWYQQKSSQAPKLLFHYYDKDFNNEADTPDNFQSRRPNTSFCFLDIRSPGLGDTAMYLCATSRDKRQAPFLNFGPGTRLLVL.

This clonotype was counted a few times. The gene calls are TRBV20-1 and TRBJ2-1; 11 bases map to TRBD2. The V gene's germline CDR1 is DFQATT and CDR2 SNEGSKA (reference sequence). V lost 6 bases to trimming and J lost 4 bases; unmatched junction nucleotides: 5. CDR3 length: 14 amino acids. The CDR3 is CSALAGGPYNEQFF. The DNA for the CDR3 is TGCAGTGCCTTAGCGGGGGGGCCTTACAATGAGCAGTTCTTC.

The chain couples TRBV12-3 or TRBV12-4 to TRBJ2-3; D assignment may be TRBD1 or TRBD2 (5 bases each). This CDR3 is built from 17 residues. V was trimmed by 6 bases and J by 4 bases, leaving 23 bases between them. This CDR3 is CASSPVDMGVRPDTQYF. CDR3 DNA: TGTGCCAGCAGCCCCGTTGATATGGGGGTAAGGCCAGATACGCAGTATTTT.

This clonotype was detected ten times or more. V usage is TRBV6-2 or TRBV6-3 and J usage is TRBJ1-5; 8 bases fit TRBD1. From germline, CDR1 is MNHEY and CDR2 SVGEGT. The CDR3 is 15 residues long. Losses at the gene ends were 9 bases for V and 4 bases for J; bases not matched to a gene: 11. CDR3 DNA: TGTGCCAGTCTCGGACAGGGCCGAGGTAATCAGCCCCAGCATTTT. This translates into CASLGQGRGNQPQHF.

This clonotype was detected only a few times. The chain carries TRBV20-1 and TRBJ2-5; the D gene is possibly TRBD2 (5 bases). V was clipped by 6 bases and J by 2 bases, with 13 bases between them. The CDR3 extends over 13 amino acids. CDR1 and CDR2 (germline): DFQATT, SNEGSKA (reference sequence). In nucleotides, the CDR3 is TGCAGTGCCATGAGGACTTCGCAAGAGACCCAGTACTTC. This codes for CSAMRTSQETQYF.

The chain recombines TRBV12-3 or TRBV12-4 with TRBJ2-1; 13 bases match TRBD2. The CDR3 spans 17 residues. The V segment lost 5 bases and the J segment 5 bases; nucleotides outside the gene matches: 9. In DNA, the CDR3 is TGTGCCAGCAGTGGGCGACTAGCGGGGGGCCTGGACAATGAGCAGTTCTTC. Translation: CASSGRLAGGLDNEQFF.